The subject of this entry is one T cell receptor beta chain. Its matching antigen is unknown. The CDR3 spans 15 residues. This entry comes from a study of cytomegalovirus exposure and HLA in healthy donors. Points from the study as a whole: Further analysis, carried out later, found HLA-associated TCR beta chains more clonally expanded than equally common other chains.

Use of 60 Vbeta and 13 Jbeta primers characterized the PCR. This table comes from immunoSEQ multiplex PCR, and its TCRdb copy is limited to in-frame clones, with some not included. The sample lists approximately 150,000 clones, roughly three quarters seen once, with roughly 4% in the top ten. This sequence was found in a man aged 60-69 years in good health and CMV-seronegative. The source material was PBMCs. The chain recombines TRBV21-1 with TRBJ1-1; TRBD1 is the table's D call and was not checked against the DNA. TRBV21-1 is marked as a pseudogene. This CDR3 is CASSTTGGRHTEAFF. The DNA of the CDR3 is TGTGCCAGCAGCACCACAGGGGGCAGGCACACTGAAGCTTTCTTT.